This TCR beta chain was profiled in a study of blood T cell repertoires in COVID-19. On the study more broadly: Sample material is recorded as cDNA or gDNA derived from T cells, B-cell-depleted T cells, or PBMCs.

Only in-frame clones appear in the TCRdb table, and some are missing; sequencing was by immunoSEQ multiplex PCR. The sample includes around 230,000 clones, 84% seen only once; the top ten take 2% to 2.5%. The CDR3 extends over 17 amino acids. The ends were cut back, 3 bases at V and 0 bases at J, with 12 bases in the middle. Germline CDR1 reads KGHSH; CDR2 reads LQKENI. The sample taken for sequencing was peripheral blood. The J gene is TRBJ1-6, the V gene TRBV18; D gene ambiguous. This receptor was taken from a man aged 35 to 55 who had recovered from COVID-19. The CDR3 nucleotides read TGTGCCAGCTCACCCGGGGTGTCGAGCTCCTATAATTCACCCCTCCACTTT. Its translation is CASSPGVSSSYNSPLHF.